This T cell receptor beta chain was retrieved from a study of blood T cell repertoires in COVID-19. At the level of the study: COVID-19 samples from acute and convalescent phases originated in the United States, Italy and Spain. Sources were T cells, B-cell-depleted T cells, or PBMCs; the material itself was cDNA or gDNA.

As handled by the study authors: Nucleated cell counts were estimated from reference gene primer amplification. Only in-frame clones appear in the TCRdb table, and some are missing; sequencing was by immunoSEQ multiplex PCR. V, J and clone size reflect that table, while D and trimming were determined from the DNA. The data contain around 80,000 clones, approximately 80% of them singletons. This CDR3 has 13 amino acids. CDR1 and CDR2 from the germline V gene are SGDLS and YYNGEE. Deletions cut 3 bases from V and 1 base from J, with 7 bases between. This sequence originates from a woman older than 75 with acute or convalescent COVID-19. Sequencing input: peripheral blood. The V gene is TRBV9, the J gene TRBJ1-1, with no clear D. CDR3 protein: CASSARQNTEAFF. The CDR3 DNA reads TGTGCCAGCAGCGCCAGACAGAACACTGAAGCTTTCTTT.